This TCR beta chain was recovered during a study of radiotherapy plus CTLA-4 blockade in lung cancer. The overall study: For 18% of patients, objective responses occurred, and around 31% had disease control.

Overall study results and limits: In blood, TCR clones derived from the tumor expanded after radiotherapy plus ipilimumab.

The table came from immunoSEQ multiplex PCR; TCRdb's copy has only in-frame clones and leaves some out. The sample includes around 80,000 clones, 60% to 85% of them seen just once. A remark on this clone: Its antigen is currently unknown.

The CDR3 spans 14 residues. The germline V and J ends were trimmed by 4 bases and 4 bases, with 14 bases remaining between them. The V gene's germline CDR1 is SGDLS and CDR2 YYNGEE. This TCR was recovered from a human donor with non-small cell lung cancer whose response to radiotherapy plus ipilimumab could not be evaluated. Some clones in this sample may be carry-over from other donors' samples. The sequenced sample was peripheral blood, obtained from a patient treated with radiotherapy plus ipilimumab. The V and J genes are TRBV9 and TRBJ2-5, with D possibly matching TRBD1 (6 bases). The CDR3, as DNA: TGTGCCAGCAGCCCCGGACAGTCCCGAGAGACCCAGTACTTC. Encoded protein: CASSPGQSRETQYF.